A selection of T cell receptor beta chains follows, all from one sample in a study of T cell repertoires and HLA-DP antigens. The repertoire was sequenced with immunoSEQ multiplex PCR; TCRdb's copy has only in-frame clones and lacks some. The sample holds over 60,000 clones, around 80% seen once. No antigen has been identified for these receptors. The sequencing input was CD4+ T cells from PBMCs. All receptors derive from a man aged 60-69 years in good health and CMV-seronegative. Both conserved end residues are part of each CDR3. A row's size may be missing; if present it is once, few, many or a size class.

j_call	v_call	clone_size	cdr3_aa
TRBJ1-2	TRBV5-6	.	CASRPWGGAGGYTF
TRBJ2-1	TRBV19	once	CASSIALAAYNEQFF
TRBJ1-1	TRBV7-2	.	CASSLWLGIAFF
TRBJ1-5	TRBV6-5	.	CASSSASSNQPQHF
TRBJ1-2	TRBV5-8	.	CASSPLRDGGTGYTF
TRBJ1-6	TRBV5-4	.	CASSPVPGNSPLHF
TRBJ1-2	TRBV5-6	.	CASSLAGLNYGYTF
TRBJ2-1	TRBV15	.	CATSRGGQSSYNEQFF
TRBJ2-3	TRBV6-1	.	CASSEIGGSTDTQYF
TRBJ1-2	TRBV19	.	CASSIPGQGYGYTF
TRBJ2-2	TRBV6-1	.	CASQGRGVATGELFF
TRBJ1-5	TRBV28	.	CASSPSNQPQHF
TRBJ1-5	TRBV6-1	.	CASSDRQGGSNQPQHF
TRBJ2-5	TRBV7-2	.	CASSPDRQETQYF
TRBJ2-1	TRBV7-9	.	CASSPLDNEQFF
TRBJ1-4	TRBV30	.	CAWRGGGATNEKLFF
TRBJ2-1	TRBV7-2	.	CASSSPGVNEQFF
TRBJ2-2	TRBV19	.	CASSTAGDGGELFF
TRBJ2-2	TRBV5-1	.	CASRRRTGTGDTGELFF
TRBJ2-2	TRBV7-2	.	CASSLEGQANTGELFF
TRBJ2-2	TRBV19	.	CASSPRGGTGAVLIRNTGELFF
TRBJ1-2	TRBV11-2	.	CASSLHGDGYTF
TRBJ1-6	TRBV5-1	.	CASSVGWDSPLHF
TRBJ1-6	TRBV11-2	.	CASSLEWGSNSPLHF
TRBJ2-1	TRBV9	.	CASSVGLAGGFYNEQFF
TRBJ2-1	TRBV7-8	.	CASSAKGGKRGNNEQFF
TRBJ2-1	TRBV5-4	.	CASSLGGALAYNEQFF
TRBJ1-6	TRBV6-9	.	CASSSRTGLTPLHF
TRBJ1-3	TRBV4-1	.	CASSQGQERGNTIYF
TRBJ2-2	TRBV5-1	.	CASSPNLGPGELFF
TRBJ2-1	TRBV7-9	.	CASSPYIGGDNEQFF
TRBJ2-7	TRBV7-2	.	CASSPGTSSYEQYF
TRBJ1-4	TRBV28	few	CASSRETNEKLFF
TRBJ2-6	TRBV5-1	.	CASSFTGGIDGANVLTF
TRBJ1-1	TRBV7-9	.	CASSLGEGGNTEAFF
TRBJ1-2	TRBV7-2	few	CASSLAGAQRNYGYTF
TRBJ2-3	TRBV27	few	CASSLFAPGTSGLDTQYF
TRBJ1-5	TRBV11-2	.	CASSLFGQGVQPQHF
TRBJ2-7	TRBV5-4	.	CASSPTDGSILREQYF
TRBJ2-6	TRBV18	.	CASSPPPDDSGANVLTF
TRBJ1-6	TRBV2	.	CASSERGAENSPLHF